The T cell receptor (beta chain) under discussion was sequenced for a study of cytomegalovirus exposure and HLA in healthy donors. Study outcomes and limitations: There were under 200 TCR beta chains listed as cytomegalovirus-associated.

Germline-derived CDR1 and CDR2 are MDHEN and SYDVKM. J was trimmed by 5 bases and V by 5 bases; bases with no gene match: 9. The CDR3 is made up of 16 amino acids. Comments on this clone: No antigen is known for it.

The PCR had 60 Vbeta and 13 Jbeta primers. Profiling relied on immunoSEQ multiplex PCR, and the TCRdb table lists in-frame clones only, not all of them. The sample comprises roughly 81,000 clones, over 75% of which are singletons, and 2% to 2.5% rests with the top ten. The TCR sequence derives from a boy aged 5 to 17 in good health and CMV-seronegative. The V gene is TRBV28, the J gene TRBJ2-3; 11 nucleotides align to TRBD2. Sequenced input: PBMCs. The CDR3: CASSIFSGGAKDTQYF. Written as DNA, the CDR3 is TGTGCCAGCAGTATCTTTAGCGGGGGGGCTAAAGATACGCAGTATTTT.